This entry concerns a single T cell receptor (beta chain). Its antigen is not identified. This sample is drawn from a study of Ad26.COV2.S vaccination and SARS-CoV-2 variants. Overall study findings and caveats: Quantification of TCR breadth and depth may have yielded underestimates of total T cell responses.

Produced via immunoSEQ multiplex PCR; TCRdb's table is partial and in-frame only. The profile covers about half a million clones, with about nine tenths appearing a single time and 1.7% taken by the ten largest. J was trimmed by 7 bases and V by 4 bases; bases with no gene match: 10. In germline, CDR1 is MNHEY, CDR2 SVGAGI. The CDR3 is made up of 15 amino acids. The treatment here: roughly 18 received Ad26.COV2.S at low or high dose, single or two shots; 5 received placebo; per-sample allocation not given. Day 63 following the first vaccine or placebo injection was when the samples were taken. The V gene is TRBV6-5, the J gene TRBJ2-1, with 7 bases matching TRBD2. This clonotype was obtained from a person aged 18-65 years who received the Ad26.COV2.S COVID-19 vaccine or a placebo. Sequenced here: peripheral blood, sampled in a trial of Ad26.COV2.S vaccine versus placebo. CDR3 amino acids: CASSFRRERPNEQFF. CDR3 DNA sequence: TGTGCCAGCAGTTTTAGGCGGGAGAGGCCGAATGAGCAGTTCTTC.